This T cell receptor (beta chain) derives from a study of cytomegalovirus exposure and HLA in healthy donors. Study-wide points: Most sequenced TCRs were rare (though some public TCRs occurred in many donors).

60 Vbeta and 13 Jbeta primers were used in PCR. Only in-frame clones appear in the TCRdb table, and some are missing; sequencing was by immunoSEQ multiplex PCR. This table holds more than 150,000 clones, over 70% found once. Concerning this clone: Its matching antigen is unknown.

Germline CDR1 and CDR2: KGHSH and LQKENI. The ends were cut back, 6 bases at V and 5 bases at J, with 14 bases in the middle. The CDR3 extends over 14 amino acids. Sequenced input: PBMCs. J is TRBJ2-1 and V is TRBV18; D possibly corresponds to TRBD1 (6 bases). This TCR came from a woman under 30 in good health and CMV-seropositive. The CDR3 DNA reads TGTGCCAGCTCCCTGCAGGGGTCGGACAATGAGCAGTTCTTC. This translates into CASSLQGSDNEQFF.